These 11 T cell receptor beta chains share one sample of origin, sequenced in a study of CD8 T cells in ankylosing spondylitis. TCRdb independently ran MiXCR on the 5' RACE reads; one entry per CDR3 protein. The sample carries about 200,000 distinct CDR3 sequences, about 13% recorded once. Source material: blood, either unsorted or a sorted T cell fraction (not recorded which). The receptors derive from a male donor with ankylosing spondylitis or in good health (not recorded which).

In this sample, this clonotype turned up a few times. The chain employs TRBV2 and TRBJ2-1, with 13 positions matching TRBD2. CDR1 SNHLY and CDR2 FYNNEI come from the germline V gene. The CDR3 is made up of 15 amino acids. With V trimmed by 9 bases and J by 7 bases, 9 bases remained unmatched. The CDR3 DNA is TGTGCCAGTGCCGGGACTAGCGGGATATGGAATGAGCAGTTCTTC. Amino acids: CASAGTSGIWNEQFF.

Only a few counts were recorded for this clonotype. The genes are TRBV7-9 and TRBJ2-7, with TRBD1 matching over 8 bases. J lost 6 bases, V lost 5 bases, and 6 bases had no gene match. CDR1 and CDR2 from the germline V gene are SEHNR and FQNEAQ (reference sequence). The CDR3 contains 13 residues. The CDR3 DNA reads TGTGCCAGCAGCCTAGATGGGACAGGCGAGCAGTACTTC. It codes for CASSLDGTGEQYF.

This clonotype was seen more than once but under ten times. This sequence joins TRBV11-2 and TRBJ2-7; D may be TRBD2 (6 bases). This CDR3 has 15 residues. Trimming removed 5 bases at V and 3 bases at J, with 17 bases between. Germline CDR1 reads SGHAT; CDR2 reads FQNNGV. Written as DNA, the CDR3 is TGTGCCAGCAGCAACTTCGGGGGTAGCGGCTACGAGCAGTACTTC. The encoded protein is CASSNFGGSGYEQYF. The complete variable domain, with remaining parts taken from reference TRBV11-2 and TRBJ2-7, reads EAGVAQSPRYKIIEKRQSVAFWCNPISGHATLYWYQQILGQGPKLLIQFQNNGVVDDSQLPKDRFSAERLKGVDSTLKIQPAKLEDSAVYLCASSNFGGSGYEQYFGPGTRLTVT.

CDR3 region: CASSFPGARLAGNTGELFF. The CDR3 DNA reads as TGTGCCAGCAGTTTCCCAGGGGCCAGACTAGCGGGAAACACCGGGGAGCTGTTTTTT. The rearrangement uses TRBV12-3 or TRBV12-4 and TRBJ2-2; 11 bases are shared with TRBD2. V lost 3 bases to trimming and J lost 2 bases; unmatched junction nucleotides: 11. The CDR3 runs 19 residues.

This clonotype was detected only a few times. This chain connects TRBV7-9 to TRBJ2-5; 10 bases agree with TRBD2. In germline, CDR1 is SEHNR, CDR2 FQNEAQ (reference sequence). Trimming removed 5 bases from V and 2 bases from J; junction bases left unmatched: 11. The CDR3 is 17 amino acids. The chain's CDR3 is CASSPSGGAELQETQYF. The CDR3, as DNA: TGTGCCAGCAGCCCGAGCGGGGGGGCCGAACTACAAGAGACCCAGTACTTC.

About this clonotype: The junction departs from germline at one end; a sequencing error may be responsible. V gene TRBV7-2 combines with J gene TRBJ2-7; D not resolved. There are 12 residues in the CDR3. Germline V gene data show CDR1 as SGHTA and CDR2 as FQGNSA. CDR3 nucleotides: TGTGCCACCAGCCCCGCAACCTACGAGCAGTACTTC. Translated, it gives CATSPATYEQYF.

On this clonotype itself: A much larger clone sits a single nucleotide away, making a read error possible. The V gene is TRBV5-1, the J gene TRBJ2-1, with unresolved D. Germline assignment: CDR1 SGHRS and CDR2 YFSETQ. The CDR3 spans 12 residues. CDR3 sequence reads: CASTLVQNERFF. The CDR3 DNA is TGCGCCAGCACCTTGGTCCAAAATGAGCGGTTCTTC.

CDR3 nucleotides: TGTGCCAGCAGTGAGCTCAGGGGTAGTGGAAACACCATATATTTT. It is translated as CASSELRGSGNTIYF. This chain joins TRBV2 and TRBJ1-3; possible D gene TRBD1, 6 bases. V lost 3 bases and J 3 bases, leaving 12 bases between the germline ends. This CDR3 spans 15 amino acids. The germline V gene has CDR1 SNHLY and CDR2 FYNNEI.

In this sample, this clonotype turned up a few times. This chain connects TRBV5-8 to TRBJ2-3; D remains ambiguous. This CDR3 has 15 residues. V was clipped by 4 bases and J by 4 bases, with 16 bases between them. The germline V gene has CDR1 SGHTS and CDR2 YDEGEE. The CDR3: CASSPQSGSADTQYF. CDR3 DNA: TGTGCCAGCAGCCCACAGTCCGGATCAGCAGATACGCAGTATTTT.

A few counts support this clonotype. The V and J genes are TRBV12-3 or TRBV12-4 and TRBJ1-1, with 10 bases that match TRBD1. V dropped 7 bases and J dropped 4; count of bases not matched to a gene: 6. CDR3 length equals 14 residues. CDR3 DNA: TGTGCCAGCACCTGGACAGGGGGGGGCACTGAAGCTTTCTTT. It encodes CASTWTGGGTEAFF.

To note about this clonotype: A junction end diverges from the germline sequence, so it may reflect a read error. V is TRBV19 and J is TRBJ2-3, with 8 bases lining up with TRBD2. Per germline, CDR1 LNHDA and CDR2 SQIVND (reference sequence). CDR3 length: 14 amino acids. CDR3 residues: CATSPGLDMDKQYF. The CDR3 DNA is TGTGCCACGTCTCCGGGACTAGACATGGATAAGCAGTATTTT. Looking up the rest from reference TRBV19 and TRBJ2-3 gives the full variable domain: DGGITQSPKYLFRKEGQNVTLSCEQNLNHDAMYWYRQDPGQGLRLIYYSQIVNDFQKGDIAEGYSVSREKKESFPLTVTSAQKNPTAFYLCATSPGLDMDKQYFGPGTRLTVL.